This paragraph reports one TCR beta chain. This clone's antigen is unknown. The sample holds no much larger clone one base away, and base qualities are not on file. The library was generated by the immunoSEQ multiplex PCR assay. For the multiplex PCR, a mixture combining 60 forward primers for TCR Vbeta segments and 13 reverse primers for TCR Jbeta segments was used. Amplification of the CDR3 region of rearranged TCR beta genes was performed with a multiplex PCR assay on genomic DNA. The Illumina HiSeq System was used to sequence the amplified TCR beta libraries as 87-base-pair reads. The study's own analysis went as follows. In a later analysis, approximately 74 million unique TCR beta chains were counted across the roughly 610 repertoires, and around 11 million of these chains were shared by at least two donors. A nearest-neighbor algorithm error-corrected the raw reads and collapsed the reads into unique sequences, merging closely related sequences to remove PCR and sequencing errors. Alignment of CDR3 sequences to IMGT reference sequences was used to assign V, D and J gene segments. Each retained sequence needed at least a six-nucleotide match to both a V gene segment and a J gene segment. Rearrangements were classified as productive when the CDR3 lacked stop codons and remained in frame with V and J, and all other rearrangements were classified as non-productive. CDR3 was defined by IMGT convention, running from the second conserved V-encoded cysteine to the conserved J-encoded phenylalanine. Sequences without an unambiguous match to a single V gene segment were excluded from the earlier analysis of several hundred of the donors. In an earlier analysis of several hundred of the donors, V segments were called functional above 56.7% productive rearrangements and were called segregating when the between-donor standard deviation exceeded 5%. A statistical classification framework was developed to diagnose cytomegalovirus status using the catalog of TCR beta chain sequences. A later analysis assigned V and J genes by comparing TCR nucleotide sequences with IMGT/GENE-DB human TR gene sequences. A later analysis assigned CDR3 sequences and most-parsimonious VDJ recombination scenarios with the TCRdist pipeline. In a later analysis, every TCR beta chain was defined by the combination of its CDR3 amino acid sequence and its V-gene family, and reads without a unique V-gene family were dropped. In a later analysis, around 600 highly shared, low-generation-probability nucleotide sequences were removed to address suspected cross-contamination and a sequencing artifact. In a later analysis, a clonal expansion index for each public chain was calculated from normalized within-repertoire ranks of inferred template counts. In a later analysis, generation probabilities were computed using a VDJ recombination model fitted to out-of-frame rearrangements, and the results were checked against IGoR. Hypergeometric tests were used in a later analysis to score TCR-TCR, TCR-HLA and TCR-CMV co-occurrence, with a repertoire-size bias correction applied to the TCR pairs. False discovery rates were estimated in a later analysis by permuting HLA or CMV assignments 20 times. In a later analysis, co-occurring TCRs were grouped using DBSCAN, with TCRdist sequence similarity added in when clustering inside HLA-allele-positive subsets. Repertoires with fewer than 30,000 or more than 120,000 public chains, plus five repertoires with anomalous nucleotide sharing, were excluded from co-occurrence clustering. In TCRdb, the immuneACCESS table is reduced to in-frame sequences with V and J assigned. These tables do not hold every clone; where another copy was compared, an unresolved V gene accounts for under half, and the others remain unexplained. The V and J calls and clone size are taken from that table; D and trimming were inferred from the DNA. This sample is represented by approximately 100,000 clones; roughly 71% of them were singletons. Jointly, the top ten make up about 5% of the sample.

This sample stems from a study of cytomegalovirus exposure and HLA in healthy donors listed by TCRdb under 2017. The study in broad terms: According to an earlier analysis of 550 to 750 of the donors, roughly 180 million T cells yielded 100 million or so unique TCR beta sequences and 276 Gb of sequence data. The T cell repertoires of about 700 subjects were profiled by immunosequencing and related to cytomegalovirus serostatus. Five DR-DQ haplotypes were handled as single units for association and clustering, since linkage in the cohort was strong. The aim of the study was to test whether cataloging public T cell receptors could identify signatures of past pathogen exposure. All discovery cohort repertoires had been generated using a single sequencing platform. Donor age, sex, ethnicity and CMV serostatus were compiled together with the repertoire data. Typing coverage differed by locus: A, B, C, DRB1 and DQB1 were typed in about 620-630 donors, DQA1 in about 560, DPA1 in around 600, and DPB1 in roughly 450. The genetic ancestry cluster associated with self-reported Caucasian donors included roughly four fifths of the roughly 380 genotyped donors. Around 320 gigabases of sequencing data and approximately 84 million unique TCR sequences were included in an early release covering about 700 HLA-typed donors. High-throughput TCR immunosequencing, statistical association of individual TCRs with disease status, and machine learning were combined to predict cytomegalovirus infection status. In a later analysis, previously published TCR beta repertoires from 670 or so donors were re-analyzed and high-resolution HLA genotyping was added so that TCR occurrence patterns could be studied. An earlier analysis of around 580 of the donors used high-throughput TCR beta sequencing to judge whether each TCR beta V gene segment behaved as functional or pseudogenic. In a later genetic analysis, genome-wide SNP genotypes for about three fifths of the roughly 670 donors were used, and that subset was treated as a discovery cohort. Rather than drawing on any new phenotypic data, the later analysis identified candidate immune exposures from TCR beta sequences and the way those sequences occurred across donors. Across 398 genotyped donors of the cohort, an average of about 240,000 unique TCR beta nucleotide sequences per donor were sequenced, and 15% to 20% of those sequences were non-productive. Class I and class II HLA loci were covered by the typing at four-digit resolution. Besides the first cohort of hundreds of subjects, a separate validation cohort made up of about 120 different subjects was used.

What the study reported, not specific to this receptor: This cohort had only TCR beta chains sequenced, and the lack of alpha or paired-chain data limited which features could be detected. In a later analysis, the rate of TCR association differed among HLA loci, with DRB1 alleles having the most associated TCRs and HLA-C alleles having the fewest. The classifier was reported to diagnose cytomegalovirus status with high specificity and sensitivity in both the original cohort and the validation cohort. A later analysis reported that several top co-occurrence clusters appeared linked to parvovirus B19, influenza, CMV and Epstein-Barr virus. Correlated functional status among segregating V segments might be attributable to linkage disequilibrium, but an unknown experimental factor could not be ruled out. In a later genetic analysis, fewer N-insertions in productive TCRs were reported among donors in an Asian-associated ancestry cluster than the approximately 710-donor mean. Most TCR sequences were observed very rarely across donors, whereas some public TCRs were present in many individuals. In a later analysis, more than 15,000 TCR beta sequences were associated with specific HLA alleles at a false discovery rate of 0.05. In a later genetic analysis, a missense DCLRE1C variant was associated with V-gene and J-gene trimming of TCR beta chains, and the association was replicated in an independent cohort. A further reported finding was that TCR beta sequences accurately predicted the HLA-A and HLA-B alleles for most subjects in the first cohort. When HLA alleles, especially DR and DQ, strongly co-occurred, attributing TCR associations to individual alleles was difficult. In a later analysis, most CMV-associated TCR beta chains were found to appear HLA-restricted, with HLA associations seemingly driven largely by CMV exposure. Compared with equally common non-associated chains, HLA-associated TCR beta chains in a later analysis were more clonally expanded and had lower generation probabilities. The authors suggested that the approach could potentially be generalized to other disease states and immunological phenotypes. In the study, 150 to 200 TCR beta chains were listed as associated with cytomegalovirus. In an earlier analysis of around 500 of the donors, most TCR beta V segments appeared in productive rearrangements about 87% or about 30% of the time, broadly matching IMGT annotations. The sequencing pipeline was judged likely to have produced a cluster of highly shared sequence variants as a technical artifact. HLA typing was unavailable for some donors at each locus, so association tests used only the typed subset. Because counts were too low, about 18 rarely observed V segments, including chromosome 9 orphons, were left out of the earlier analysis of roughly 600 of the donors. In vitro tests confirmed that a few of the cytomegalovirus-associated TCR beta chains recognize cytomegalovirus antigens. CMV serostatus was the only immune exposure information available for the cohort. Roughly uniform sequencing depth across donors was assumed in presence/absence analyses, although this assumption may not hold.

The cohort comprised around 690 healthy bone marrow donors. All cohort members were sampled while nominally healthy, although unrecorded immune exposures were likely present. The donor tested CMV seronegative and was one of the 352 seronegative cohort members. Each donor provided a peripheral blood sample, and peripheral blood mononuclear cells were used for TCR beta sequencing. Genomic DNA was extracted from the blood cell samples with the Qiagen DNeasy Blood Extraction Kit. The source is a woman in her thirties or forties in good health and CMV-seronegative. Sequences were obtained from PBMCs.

The bases are TGTGCCAGCAGTGAGGCAGGAGGACCCTCAATTCGGGGCTACACCTTC. It translates as CASSEAGGPSIRGYTF. The chain joins TRBV25-1 to TRBJ1-2; the D segment cannot be called with confidence. From a lookup of the germline V gene, CDR1 and CDR2 are MGHDK and SYGVNS. There are 16 amino acids in the CDR3, from cysteine to phenylalanine inclusive. Kept here is only the CDR3 DNA, which spans 48 bases and is read in frame from base 1. A distance of 22 bases separates the germline ends of V and J, which lose 3 bases and 8 bases respectively.